Sequencing of this T cell receptor (beta chain) was carried out in a study of OX40 agonist ivuxolimab in advanced cancers. Study-wide context: Enrolled patients in dose escalation had cancers that were hepatocellular carcinoma, melanoma, renal cell or head and neck cancer.

Method: immunoSEQ multiplex PCR; TCRdb's copy keeps in-frame clones and lacks some. The sample contains about 21,000 clones, more than 75% of which appear only once. Autoimmune disease history or systemic immunosuppression barred patients. The germline CDR1 and CDR2 sequences are SGHDT and YYEEEE. The CDR3 extends over 15 amino acids. V lost 0 bases and J lost 4, with 13 bases in between. The sample holds one count of this clone. Its antigen is currently unknown. The study, taken as a whole, reports: Clonal expansion by week 6 occurred in CD4+ and CD8+ blood T cells (at 0.1 to 3.0 mg/kg).

The chain has TRBV5-6 and TRBJ1-2; tentatively, D is TRBD1 (6 bases). Specimen: CD4+ or CD8+ T cells sorted from blood, collected in a trial of the OX40 agonist ivuxolimab. The origin of this receptor is an adult with an advanced solid tumor such as melanoma, head and neck, liver or kidney cancer. CDR3 sequence (DNA): TGTGCCAGCAGCTTGGAATTTGGCAGGGGCTATGGCTACACCTTC. Translating gives CASSLEFGRGYGYTF.